These T cell receptor beta chains were read from a single sample in a study of blood T cell repertoires in COVID-19. Method: immunoSEQ multiplex PCR; TCRdb's copy keeps in-frame clones and lacks some. This sample has roughly 340,000 clones; approximately 89% occur once, and the top ten carry roughly 2%. Sequences were obtained from PBMCs or T cells enriched from blood (not recorded which). Receptors were obtained from a man aged 35-49 years in a cohort exposed to, infected with or recovered from COVID-19 (not recorded which). Both conserved end residues are part of each CDR3. The D gene is left open where the match is weak. Only part of the rows carry a size: once, few, many, or a class if the clone is expanded.

j_call | clone_size | v_call | d_call | cdr3_aa | cdr3_nt
TRBJ1-1 | NA | TRBV10-1 | TRBD1 | CASSVDRVVMLNTEAFF | TGCGCCAGCAGTGTAGACAGGGTAGTAATGTTGAACACTGAAGCTTTCTTT
TRBJ2-7 | NA | TRBV4-2 | TRBD1 | CASSQDLGQGRLVAVGEQYF | TGTGCCAGCAGCCAAGATTTGGGACAGGGTAGGCTAGTCGCTGTTGGCGAGCAGTACTTC
TRBJ2-1 | NA | TRBV7-9 | TRBD2 | CASSPRTRGGNEQFF | TGTGCCAGCAGCCCCAGGACACGGGGGGGGAATGAGCAGTTCTTC
TRBJ2-5 | NA | TRBV24-1 | NA | CATSVYVRGLETQYF | TGTGCCACCAGCGTCTACGTAAGGGGCCTGGAGACCCAGTACTTC
TRBJ2-1 | NA | TRBV4-2 | NA | CASSHPSSNEQFF | TGTGCCAGCAGCCATCCTAGCTCGAATGAGCAGTTCTTC
TRBJ1-5 | few | TRBV10-3 | TRBD1 | CAIRGQGGNQPQHF | TGTGCCATCAGGGGACAGGGGGGCAATCAGCCCCAGCATTTT
TRBJ1-5 | NA | TRBV28 | NA | CASSLGTPHQPQHF | TGTGCCAGCAGTTTAGGCACACCTCATCAGCCCCAGCATTTT
TRBJ1-4 | NA | TRBV30 | NA | CAWTPGFGEKLFF | TGTGCCTGGACCCCAGGGTTTGGTGAAAAACTGTTTTTT
TRBJ1-1 | NA | TRBV6-5 | NA | CASRRNTEAFF | TGTGCCAGTCGGAGGAACACTGAAGCTTTCTTT
TRBJ1-1 | NA | TRBV6-5 | NA | CASNRQVGTEAFF | TGTGCCAGCAATAGACAGGTCGGAACTGAAGCTTTCTTT
TRBJ2-7 | NA | TRBV5-8 | TRBD1 | CASSQPGGYEQYF | TGTGCCAGCAGCCAGCCAGGGGGCTACGAGCAGTACTTC
TRBJ2-1 | NA | TRBV19 | TRBD1 | CASSSRDRVWNEQFF | TGTGCCAGTAGTAGCCGGGACAGGGTTTGGAATGAGCAGTTCTTC
TRBJ2-1 | NA | TRBV5-1 | NA | CASSRASRDSDEQFF | TGCGCCAGCAGCCGAGCTAGTCGGGATAGCGATGAGCAGTTCTTC
TRBJ1-2 | NA | TRBV28 | NA | CASSVENYGYTF | TGTGCCAGCAGTGTAGAAAACTATGGCTACACCTTC
TRBJ1-1 | NA | TRBV6-1 | NA | CASSEIRTEAFF | TGTGCCAGCAGTGAAATACGGACTGAAGCTTTCTTT
TRBJ2-7 | NA | TRBV5-8 | TRBD1 | CASSLVGTESYEQYF | TGTGCCAGCAGCTTGGTTGGGACAGAGTCCTACGAGCAGTACTTC
TRBJ1-6 | NA | TRBV3-1/TRBV3-2 | NA | CASSQVDNSPLHF | TGTGCCAGCAGCCAAGTAGATAATTCACCCCTCCACTTT
TRBJ2-7 | NA | TRBV27 | TRBD1 | CASSSKTGTGAYEQYF | TGTGCCAGCAGCTCCAAAACCGGGACAGGGGCCTACGAGCAGTACTTC
TRBJ1-2 | NA | TRBV5-4 | TRBD1 | CASGLGQGNYGYTF | TGTGCCAGCGGCCTGGGACAGGGGAACTATGGCTACACCTTC
TRBJ2-2 | NA | TRBV3-1/TRBV3-2 | NA | CASSQGGTGELFF | TGTGCCAGCAGCCAAGGCGGGACCGGGGAGCTGTTTTTT
TRBJ1-5 | NA | TRBV27 | NA | CASRAQGRGQPQHF | TGTGCCAGCAGGGCCCAGGGGAGGGGTCAGCCCCAGCATTTT
TRBJ1-1 | once | TRBV9 | TRBD1 | CASSVASTGGTEAFF | TGTGCCAGCAGCGTCGCTTCGACAGGGGGCACTGAAGCTTTCTTT
TRBJ2-1 | NA | TRBV5-1 | TRBD2 | CASSNPRAGENEQFF | TGCGCCAGCAGCAACCCTCGCGCGGGAGAGAATGAGCAGTTCTTC
TRBJ1-4 | NA | TRBV5-4 | NA | CASSFGGLNEKLFF | TGTGCCAGCAGCTTCGGAGGGCTTAATGAAAAACTGTTTTTT
TRBJ1-3 | NA | TRBV28 | TRBD1 | CASSFMLPMARNRGPRKTGNTIYF | TGTGCCAGCAGTTTTATGCTCCCTATGGCCCGGAACAGGGGCCCCCGAAAGACTGGAAACACCATATATTTT
TRBJ1-2 | NA | TRBV5-4 | NA | CASSPNPRSGYTF | TGTGCCAGCAGCCCCAACCCCCGGTCTGGCTACACCTTC
TRBJ1-2 | NA | TRBV28 | TRBD1 | CASSLLGTGGYTF | TGTGCCAGCAGTTTATTAGGGACAGGAGGCTACACCTTC